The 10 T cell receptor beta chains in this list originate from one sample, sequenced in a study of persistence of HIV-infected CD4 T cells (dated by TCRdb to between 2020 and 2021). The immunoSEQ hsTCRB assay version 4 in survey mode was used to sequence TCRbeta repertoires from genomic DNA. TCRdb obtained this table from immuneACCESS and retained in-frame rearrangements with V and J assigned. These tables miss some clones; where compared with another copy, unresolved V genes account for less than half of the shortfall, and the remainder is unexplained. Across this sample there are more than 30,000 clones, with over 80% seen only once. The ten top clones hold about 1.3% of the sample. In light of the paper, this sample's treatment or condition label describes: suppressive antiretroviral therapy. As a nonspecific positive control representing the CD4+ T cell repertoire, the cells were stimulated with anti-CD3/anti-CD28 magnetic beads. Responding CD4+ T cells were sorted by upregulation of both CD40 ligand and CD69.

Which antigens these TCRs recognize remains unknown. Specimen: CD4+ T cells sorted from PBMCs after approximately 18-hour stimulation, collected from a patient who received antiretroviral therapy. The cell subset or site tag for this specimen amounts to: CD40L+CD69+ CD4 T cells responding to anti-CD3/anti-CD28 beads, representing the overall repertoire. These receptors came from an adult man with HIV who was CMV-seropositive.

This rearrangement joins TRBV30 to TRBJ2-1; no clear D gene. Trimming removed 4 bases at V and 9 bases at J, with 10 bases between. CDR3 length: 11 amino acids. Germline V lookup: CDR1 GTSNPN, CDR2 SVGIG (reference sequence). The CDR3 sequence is CAWTELGEQFF. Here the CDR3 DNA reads TGTGCCTGGACTGAACTGGGTGAGCAGTTCTTC.

This CDR3 reads CASSFVIAETGSNQPQHF. The CDR3 coding sequence is TGTGCCAGCAGCTTTGTAATTGCCGAGACAGGGAGCAATCAGCCCCAGCATTTT. This sequence joins TRBV5-5 and TRBJ1-5, with 7 bases aligning to TRBD1. J was trimmed by 1 base and V by 2 bases; bases with no gene match: 12. CDR1 and CDR2 from the germline V gene are SGHKS and YYEKEE (reference sequence). The CDR3 runs to 18 residues. The complete variable domain, with remaining parts taken from reference TRBV5-5 and TRBJ1-5, reads DAGVTQSPTHLIKTRGQQVTLRCSPISGHKSVSWYQQVLGQGPQFIFQYYEKEERGRGNFPDRFSARQFPNYSSELNVNALLLGDSALYLCASSFVIAETGSNQPQHFGDGTRLSIL.

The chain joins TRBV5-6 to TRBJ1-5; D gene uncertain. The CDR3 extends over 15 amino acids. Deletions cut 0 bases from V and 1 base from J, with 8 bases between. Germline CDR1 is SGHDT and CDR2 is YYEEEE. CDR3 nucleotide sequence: TGTGCCAGCAGCTTGGCTGGAGTGAGCAATCAGCCCCAGCATTTT. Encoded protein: CASSLAGVSNQPQHF.

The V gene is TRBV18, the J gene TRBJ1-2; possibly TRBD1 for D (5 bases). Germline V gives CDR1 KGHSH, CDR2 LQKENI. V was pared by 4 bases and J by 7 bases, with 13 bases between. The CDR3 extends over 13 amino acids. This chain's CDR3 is CASSHGGEGGYTF. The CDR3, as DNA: TGTGCCAGCTCACACGGGGGTGAGGGTGGCTACACCTTC.

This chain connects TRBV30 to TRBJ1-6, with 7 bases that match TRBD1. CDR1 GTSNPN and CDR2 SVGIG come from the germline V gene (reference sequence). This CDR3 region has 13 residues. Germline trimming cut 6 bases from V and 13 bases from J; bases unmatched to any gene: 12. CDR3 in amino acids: CACSGQRGRPLHF. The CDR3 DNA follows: TGTGCCTGCTCGGGACAGAGGGGGAGGCCCCTCCACTTT.

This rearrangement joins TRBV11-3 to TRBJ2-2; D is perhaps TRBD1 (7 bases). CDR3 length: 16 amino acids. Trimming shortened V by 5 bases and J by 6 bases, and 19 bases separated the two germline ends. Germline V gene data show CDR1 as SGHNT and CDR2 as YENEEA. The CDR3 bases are TGTGCCAGCAGCCCCATAGGAGGGGGCGCCGCCGGGGAGCTGTTTTTT. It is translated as CASSPIGGGAAGELFF.

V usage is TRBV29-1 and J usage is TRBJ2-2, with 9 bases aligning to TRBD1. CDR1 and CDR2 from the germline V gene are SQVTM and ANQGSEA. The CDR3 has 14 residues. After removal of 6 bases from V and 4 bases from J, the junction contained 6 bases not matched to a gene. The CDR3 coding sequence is TGCAGCGTGGCCGGGACAGGGTCCACCGGGGAGCTGTTTTTT. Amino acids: CSVAGTGSTGELFF.

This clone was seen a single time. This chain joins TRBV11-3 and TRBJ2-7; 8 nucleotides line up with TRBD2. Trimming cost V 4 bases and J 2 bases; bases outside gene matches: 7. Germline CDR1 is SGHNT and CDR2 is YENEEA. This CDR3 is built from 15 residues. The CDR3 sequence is CASSSPLLAAYEQYF. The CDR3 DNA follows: TGTGCCAGCAGCTCACCCCTACTAGCGGCCTACGAGCAGTACTTC.

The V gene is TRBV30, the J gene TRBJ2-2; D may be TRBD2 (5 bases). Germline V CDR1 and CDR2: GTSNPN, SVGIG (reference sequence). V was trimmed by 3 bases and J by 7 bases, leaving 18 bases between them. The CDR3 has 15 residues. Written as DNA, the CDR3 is TGTGCCTGGAGCGGCTCTCGAGCGGTAGGCGGGGAGCTGTTTTTT. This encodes CAWSGSRAVGGELFF.

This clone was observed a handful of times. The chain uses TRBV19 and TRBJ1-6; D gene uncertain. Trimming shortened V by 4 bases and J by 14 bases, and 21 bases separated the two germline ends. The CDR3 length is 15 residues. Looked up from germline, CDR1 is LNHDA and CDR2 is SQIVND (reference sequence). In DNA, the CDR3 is TGTGCCAGTAGTAGTGGGTCGGGCAGGAGTGGGACCCTCCACTTT. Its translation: CASSSGSGRSGTLHF.